This entry features one T cell receptor beta chain sequence. The record originates from a study of cytomegalovirus exposure and HLA in healthy donors. The primer mix had 60 Vbeta and 13 Jbeta primers. TCRdb keeps only in-frame clones here, not all; method: immunoSEQ multiplex PCR. The sample gives approximately 160,000 clones, 75% to 90% of which show up once; 0.95% to 1% is in the top ten. This CDR3 has 12 residues. The V end lost 5 bases, the J end lost 9 bases, and 11 bases lay between the germline ends. Germline loops: CDR1 MDHEN, CDR2 SYDVKM. The sequence came from a girl aged 2 to 9 in good health and CMV-seropositive. Sequenced sample: PBMCs. The chain couples TRBV28 to TRBJ2-1; D is unresolved. The CDR3 nucleotides read TGTGCCAGCAGTACCACGACTTTTGAGCAGTTCTTC. Protein product: CASSTTTFEQFF.